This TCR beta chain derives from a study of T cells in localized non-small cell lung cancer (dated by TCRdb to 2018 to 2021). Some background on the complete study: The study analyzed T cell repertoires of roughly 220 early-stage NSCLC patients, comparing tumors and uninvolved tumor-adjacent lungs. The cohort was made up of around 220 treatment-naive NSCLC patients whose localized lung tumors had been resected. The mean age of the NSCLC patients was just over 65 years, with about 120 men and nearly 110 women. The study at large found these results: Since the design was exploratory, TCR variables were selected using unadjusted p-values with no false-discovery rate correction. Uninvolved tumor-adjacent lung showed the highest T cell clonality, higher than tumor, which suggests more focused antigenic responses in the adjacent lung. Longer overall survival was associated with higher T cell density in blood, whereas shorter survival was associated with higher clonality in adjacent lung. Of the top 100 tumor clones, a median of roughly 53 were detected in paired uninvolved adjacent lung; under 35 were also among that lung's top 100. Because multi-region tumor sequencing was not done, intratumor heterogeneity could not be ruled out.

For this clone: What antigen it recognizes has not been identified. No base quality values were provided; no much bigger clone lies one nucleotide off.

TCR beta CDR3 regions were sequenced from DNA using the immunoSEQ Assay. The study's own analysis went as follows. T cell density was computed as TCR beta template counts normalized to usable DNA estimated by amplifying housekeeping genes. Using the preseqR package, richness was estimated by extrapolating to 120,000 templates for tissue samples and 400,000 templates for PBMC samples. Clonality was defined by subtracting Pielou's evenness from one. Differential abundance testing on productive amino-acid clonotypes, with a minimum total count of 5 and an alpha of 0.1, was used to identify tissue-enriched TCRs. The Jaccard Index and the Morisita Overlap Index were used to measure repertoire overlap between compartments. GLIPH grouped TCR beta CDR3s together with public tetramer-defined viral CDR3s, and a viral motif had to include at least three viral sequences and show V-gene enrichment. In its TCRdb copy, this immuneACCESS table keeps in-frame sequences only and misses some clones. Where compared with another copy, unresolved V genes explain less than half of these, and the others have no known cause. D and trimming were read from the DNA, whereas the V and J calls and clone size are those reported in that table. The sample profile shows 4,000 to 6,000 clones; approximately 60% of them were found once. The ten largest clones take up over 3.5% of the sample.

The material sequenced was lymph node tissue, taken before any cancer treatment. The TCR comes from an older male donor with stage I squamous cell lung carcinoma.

The DNA sequence is given as TGTGCCAGCAGCCAAGGCGCTGAACTAGCGGGAGAGACCCAGTACTTC. Its translation reads: CASSQGAELAGETQYF. The chain is made from TRBV14 and TRBJ2-5, and 9 junctional nucleotides match TRBD2. Reading from cysteine to phenylalanine, the CDR3 counts 16 amino acids. Left in the record is the CDR3 DNA by itself, 48 bases read in frame from the first base. After removal of 1 base from V and 4 bases from J, the junction retains 7 bases not matched to a gene. Reading the germline V gene gives CDR1 SGHDN and CDR2 FVKESK.